A selection of T cell receptor beta chains follows, all from one sample in a study of beta chain features in type 1 diabetes. Assay used: immunoSEQ multiplex PCR; TCRdb lists only in-frame clones, some missing. The data hold fewer than 400,000 clones, with over 7% observed a single time. Sequenced: central memory CD4+ T cells from blood. The receptors shown here come from a man in his thirties or forties with type 1 diabetes. CDR3s include the opening cysteine and the closing phenylalanine or tryptophan. The order of the fields is V gene, CDR3 protein.

TRBV6-1 | CASSDLSRAGVGEQYF
TRBV27 | CASSLTGTGSRYEQYF
TRBV4-3 | CASSQAGGQGTDTQYF
TRBV14 | CASSHGLSRHTDTQYF
TRBV5-1 | CASSLSASGGADTQYF
TRBV7-9 | CASSWEDGFNSPLHF
TRBV23-1 | CASSQSPLLRPQHF
TRBV7-2 | CASSSAVGKGAQYF
TRBV5-1 | CASSLAGRVAPEQYF
TRBV11-2 | CASSLGQGLREQFF
TRBV4-3 | CASSQGQGASGYGYTF
TRBV7-2 | CASSSLGSGGAYEQYF
TRBV18 | CASSMAQGNSPLHF
TRBV9 | CASSVQVTNTEAFF
TRBV4-3 | CASSRQLNYGYTF
TRBV7-2 | CASSSSGGSADTQYF
TRBV7-2 | CASSFPNSYEQYF
TRBV7-2 | CASSPARGRTDTQYF
TRBV7-9 | CASSFGTGRTEAFF
TRBV11-2 | CASSTGGGTDTQYF
TRBV4-1 | CASSQDTSGGLPETQYF
TRBV25-1 | CASRPDSDRGWGYTF
TRBV7-2 | CASSLAFLAGTEAFF
TRBV7-2 | CASSQRGMTTDTQYF
TRBV5-1 | CASPTLGGQGIDQPQHF
TRBV29-1 | CSVSGQGETQYF
TRBV7-2 | CASSSGTAPNYGYTF
TRBV5-1 | CASSLEQETQYF
TRBV18 | CASSPRRGETQYF
TRBV6-1 | CASSPPGTGGETQYF
TRBV30 | CAWSVRGWDTDTQYF
TRBV7-2 | CASSLHPTGASNQPQHF
TRBV9 | CASSDQGAGSPLHF
TRBV6-5 | CASSYSSPLSSGELFF
TRBV7-2 | CASSFHSGQGSSGANVLTF
TRBV7-2 | CASSLGLFTDTQYF
TRBV28 | CASSPPFRGGGRQPQHF
TRBV7-2 | CASSLGQGTYEQYF